This T cell receptor beta chain was captured by sequencing in a study of T cell responses to AZD1222 COVID-19 vaccine. Study observations and caveats: In a largely white British group with more females than males, clonal diversity was possibly underestimated. Compared with day 0, the breadth and depth of the Spike-specific TCR repertoire rose significantly after two doses of AZD1222. Of the AZD1222 recipients, only 6 or 7 were seropositive at baseline.

Repertoires were generated with immunoSEQ multiplex PCR, while TCRdb's copy carries only in-frame clones and drops some. The sample shows over 95,000 clones, about 88% of them seen only once. On this clone itself: Its antigen is undetermined.

The CDR3 covers 13 residues. V dropped 2 bases and J dropped 2 bases, with 6 bases sitting between them. CDR1 is MNHEY, CDR2 SVGEGT, per germline. This receptor was identified in an adult who received the AZD1222 COVID-19 vaccine. The sequences come from peripheral blood, collected 28 days after the second AZD1222 dose. The rearrangement links TRBV6-2 or TRBV6-3 to TRBJ1-1; D gene unclear. For the CDR3, the DNA is TGTGCCAGCAGTTACATGGGTAACACTGAAGCTTTCTTT. Amino acid sequence: CASSYMGNTEAFF.